Listed here are 32 T cell receptor beta chains from one sample, sequenced in a study of T-cell memory formation after mild COVID-19. From the 5' RACE reads, TCRdb called clonotypes with MiXCR, one entry per CDR3 protein. The data hold 270,000 or so distinct CDR3 sequences, with 16% observed a single time. Material for sequencing was PBMCs or a T cell subset sorted from them (not recorded which). These receptors all come from a man aged 18-30 years who had mild COVID-19 (a few samples of this study predate the infection). Cell type and time point are not known.

This clonotype was observed a few times. The chain carries TRBV7-9 and TRBJ1-6; 9 bases align to TRBD1. V gave up 3 bases and J gave up 11 bases; unmatched junction bases: 8. Per the germline V gene, CDR1 is SEHNR and CDR2 is FQNEAQ (reference sequence). This CDR3 comprises 15 residues. CDR3: CASSLTGGGNPPLHF. The DNA of the CDR3 is TGTGCCAGCAGCTTGACAGGGGGAGGGAATCCACCCCTCCACTTT. The full variable domain, completed using reference TRBV7-9 and TRBJ1-6, is DTGVSQNPRHKITKRGQNVTFRCDPISEHNRLYWYRQTLGQGPEFLTYFQNEAQLEKSRLLSDRFSAERPKGSFSTLEIQRTEQGDSAMYLCASSLTGGGNPPLHFGNGTRLTVT.

J is TRBJ1-5 and V is TRBV24-1, with D perhaps TRBD1 (6 bases). CDR3 length: 14 amino acids. CDR1 is KGHDR and CDR2 is SFDVKD in the germline V gene. V gave up 3 bases and J gave up 7 bases, with 12 bases separating them. DNA for the CDR3: TGTGCCACCAGTGATCCGACAGGTCCCCAGCCCCAGCATTTT. Encoded protein: CATSDPTGPQPQHF.

This clonotype was counted at least ten times. The chain uses TRBV5-1 and TRBJ1-2; D is perhaps TRBD1 (5 bases). This CDR3 is built from 14 residues. Trimming removed 3 bases from V and 1 base from J, with 10 bases in between. Germline V gene lookup returns CDR1 SGHRS and CDR2 YFSETQ. For the CDR3, the DNA is TGCGCCAGCAGCTACGACAGCGATAACTATGGCTACACCTTC. It translates to CASSYDSDNYGYTF.

The CDR3 nucleotides are TGTGCCAGCCGAGTGAATAATTCACCCCTCCACTTT. Amino acid sequence: CASRVNNSPLHF. The rearrangement joins TRBV6-2 or TRBV6-3 to TRBJ1-6; D uncertain. The CDR3 contains 12 residues. Germline-derived CDR1 and CDR2 are MNHEY and SVGEGT. V was clipped by 8 bases and J by 5 bases, with 7 bases between them.

This clonotype has more than one count but fewer than ten. The chain couples TRBV9 to TRBJ2-1; D gene unclear. From germline, CDR1 is SGDLS and CDR2 YYNGEE. CDR3 length: 15 amino acids. V was trimmed by 0 bases and J by 2 bases, leaving 9 bases between them. The CDR3 here is CASSVEAAPYNEQFF. DNA for the CDR3: TGTGCCAGCAGCGTAGAGGCAGCCCCCTACAATGAGCAGTTCTTC. Variable domain in full (rest from reference TRBV9 and TRBJ2-1): DSGVTQTPKHLITATGQRVTLRCSPRSGDLSVYWYQQSLDQGLQFLIQYYNGEERAKGNILERFSAQQFPDLHSELNLSSLELGDSALYFCASSVEAAPYNEQFFGPGTRLTVL.

This clonotype was seen more than once but under ten times. The V and J genes are TRBV5-1 and TRBJ1-4; tentative D call: TRBD1 (5 bases). Trimming took 2 bases from V and 0 from J, leaving 8 bases between them. Germline V gives CDR1 SGHRS, CDR2 YFSETQ. The CDR3 loop spans 15 amino acids. The chain's CDR3 is CASSFMGATNEKLFF. CDR3 DNA: TGCGCCAGCAGCTTTATGGGGGCAACTAATGAAAAACTGTTTTTT.

Regarding this clonotype: A much larger clone lies one base from this, so it may be a read error. The chain couples TRBV7-6 to TRBJ2-7; 8 bases map to TRBD2. Germline loops: CDR1 SGHVS, CDR2 FNYEAQ. This CDR3 contains 15 residues. V was pared by 5 bases and J by 4 bases, with 10 bases of the junction left unmatched. In DNA form, the CDR3 reads TGTGCCAGCAGCGTATCCGGCGGGGGGCAGTACGAGCAGTACTTC. Translating it yields CASSVSGGGQYEQYF.

On this clonotype: The germline gene is not matched at one end of the junction; a read error may be the cause. CDR3 nucleotides: TGTGCCACCAGTACTCATGCGGGCCTGGAAGAAAAACTATTTTTT. As protein: CATSTHAGLEEKLFF. V gene TRBV15 combines with J gene TRBJ1-4; unclear D gene. There are 15 residues in the CDR3. Germline CDR1 and CDR2: LNHNV and YYDKDF (reference sequence).

The chain has TRBV9 and TRBJ1-2; no firm D call. The germline gives CDR1 SGDLS, CDR2 YYNGEE. The germline V and J ends were trimmed by 0 bases and 8 bases, with 11 bases remaining between them. The CDR3 consists of 13 residues. CDR3 sequence: CASSVVDGGGYTF. As DNA, the CDR3 is TGTGCCAGCAGCGTAGTGGACGGTGGCGGCTACACCTTC.

The V and J genes are TRBV6-5 and TRBJ1-2, with D possibly TRBD1 on 6 matching bases. Trimming shortened V by 2 bases and J by 6 bases, and 7 bases separated the two germline ends. This CDR3 has 12 amino acids. Germline V gene data show CDR1 as MNHEY and CDR2 as SVGAGI. CDR3 DNA: TGTGCCAGCAGTTACAGGGGGAATGGCTACACCTTC. Its translation: CASSYRGNGYTF.

The sample holds many counts of this clonotype. The chain couples TRBV6-6 to TRBJ2-7, with D possibly called TRBD1 or TRBD2 (5 bases each). Trimming pared 10 bases from V and 0 bases from J, leaving 16 bases between. This CDR3 has 14 residues. Looked up from germline, CDR1 is MNHNY and CDR2 is SVGAGI (reference sequence). CDR3 DNA sequence: TGTGCCACCGCCTCCAGGGAGCCCTCCTACGAGCAGTACTTC. Translated: CATASREPSYEQYF.

The sample holds a few counts of this clonotype. The chain recombines TRBV5-1 with TRBJ1-5, with a possible D match to TRBD1 (6 bases). Per the germline V gene, CDR1 is SGHRS and CDR2 is YFSETQ. The CDR3 consists of 15 residues. Trimming cost V 2 bases and J 7 bases, with 16 bases left between them. The CDR3 spells CASSFSGEVGQPQHF. CDR3 bases: TGCGCCAGCAGCTTCTCAGGGGAGGTCGGACAGCCCCAGCATTTT.

The chain recombines TRBV20-1 with TRBJ2-1, with 11 bases matching TRBD2. V was pared by 3 bases and J by 10 bases, with 8 bases of the junction left unmatched. Germline V lookup: CDR1 DFQATT, CDR2 SNEGSKA (reference sequence). This CDR3 spans 14 amino acids. The chain's CDR3 is CSASGSGGAREQFF. CDR3 DNA sequence: TGCAGTGCTAGTGGTAGCGGGGGGGCAAGGGAGCAGTTCTTC.

Only a few counts were recorded for this clonotype. The chain combines TRBV9 with TRBJ2-1; 7 nucleotides line up with TRBD1. The J segment lost 10 bases and the V segment lost 4 bases, leaving 11 bases of the junction unmatched. This CDR3 spans 14 amino acids. Germline CDR1 reads SGDLS; CDR2 reads YYNGEE. The CDR3 DNA reads TGTGCCAGCAGCCCCCACGACAGGGCGCACGAGCAGTTCTTC. It yields the protein CASSPHDRAHEQFF.

V gene TRBV7-9 combines with J gene TRBJ2-1, with 9 bases lining up with TRBD2. The germline CDR1 and CDR2 sequences are SEHNR and FQNEAQ (reference sequence). The CDR3 totals 13 residues. Trimming removed 10 bases from V and 3 bases from J; junction bases left unmatched: 4. The CDR3 region has the DNA TGTGCCACCCAGCGGGGGGACTACAATGAGCAGTTCTTC. This gives the protein CATQRGDYNEQFF.

V and J are TRBV6-1 and TRBJ2-7; the D gene is possibly TRBD1 (6 bases). This CDR3 has 13 amino acids. V lost 7 bases and J lost 2, with 12 bases in between. Germline-derived CDR1 and CDR2 are MNHNS and SASEGT. The CDR3 sequence is CASTVQGTYEQYV. CDR3 nucleotides: TGTGCCAGCACTGTCCAGGGGACCTACGAGCAGTACGTC.

A few counts support this clonotype. CDR3 sequence reads: CASSPVSTDEQFF. CDR3 nucleotide sequence: TGTGCCAGCAGCCCTGTATCGACGGATGAGCAGTTCTTC. The chain joins TRBV7-9 to TRBJ2-1; D gene uncertain. Germline assignment: CDR1 SEHNR and CDR2 FQNEAQ (reference sequence). CDR3 length equals 13 residues. The V and J ends lost 5 bases and 8 bases respectively, with 13 bases between them.

This clonotype has a handful of counts. The chain is built from TRBV28 and TRBJ2-7; TRBD1 agrees at 8 bases. Looked up from germline, CDR1 is MDHEN and CDR2 is SYDVKM. This CDR3 is 15 amino acids long. V lost 6 bases to trimming and J lost 0 bases; unmatched junction nucleotides: 7. Written as DNA, the CDR3 is TGTGCCAGCAGACCGGACAGGGCGTACTCCTACGAGCAGTACGTC. It yields the protein CASRPDRAYSYEQYV.

This clonotype was detected a few times. The gene calls are TRBV6-5 and TRBJ1-2, with D perhaps TRBD1 (5 bases). The CDR3 runs to 18 residues. Germline assignment: CDR1 MNHEY and CDR2 SVGAGI. Trimming removed 6 bases from V and 3 bases from J, with 26 bases in between. The CDR3 region has the DNA TGTGCCAGCAGCCCATGGGGGTATATTATTGACGACTACTATGGCTACACCTTC. It encodes CASSPWGYIIDDYYGYTF.

The J gene is TRBJ1-1, the V gene TRBV5-1; a possible D gene is TRBD1 (6 bases). There are 13 residues in the CDR3. Trimming removed 7 bases from V and 3 bases from J, with 13 bases in between. Germline V gene data show CDR1 as SGHRS and CDR2 as YFSETQ. In DNA form, the CDR3 reads TGCGCCAGCTACGACAGGTTGGACACTGAAGCTTTCTTT. Translating it yields CASYDRLDTEAFF.

The chain uses TRBV9 and TRBJ1-1; 9 nucleotides match TRBD1. Germline V lookup: CDR1 SGDLS, CDR2 YYNGEE. This CDR3 spans 15 amino acids. Losses at the gene ends were 0 bases for V and 1 base for J; bases not matched to a gene: 1. The CDR3 nucleotides are TGTGCCAGCAGCGTAGCGGGACAGGGGAACACTGAAGCTTTCTTT. It encodes CASSVAGQGNTEAFF.

The sample holds a few counts of this clonotype. This rearrangement joins TRBV7-3 to TRBJ2-3; D is unclear. V gave up 0 bases and J gave up 0 bases, with 7 bases separating them. Germline lookup yields CDR1 SGHTA and CDR2 FQGTGA. The CDR3 length is 15 residues. The DNA of the CDR3 is TGTGCCAGCAGCTTAACCTCACACAGCACAGATACGCAGTATTTT. Its translation: CASSLTSHSTDTQYF.

This clonotype turned up a few times. V is TRBV20-1 and J is TRBJ1-5, with 7 bases matching TRBD1. The CDR3 is 13 amino acids. Trimming cost V 3 bases and J 5 bases; bases outside gene matches: 4. Germline CDR1 reads DFQATT; CDR2 reads SNEGSKA (reference sequence). In nucleotides, the CDR3 is TGCAGTGCTAGCAGGGGGGTCGATCAGCCCCAGCATTTT. It is translated as CSASRGVDQPQHF.

This clonotype was detected a few times. This rearrangement joins TRBV12-3 or TRBV12-4 to TRBJ1-3, with D unresolved. V lost 3 bases and J lost 0, with 12 bases in between. The CDR3 runs to 16 residues. CDR3 in DNA: TGTGCCAGCAGTTTCTACGGGGATACCTCTGGAAACACCATATATTTT. Translated, it gives CASSFYGDTSGNTIYF.

This clonotype was seen a few times. The J gene is TRBJ2-3, the V gene TRBV20-1; D unclear. CDR3 size: 13 residues. V shed 7 bases and J shed 1 base, with 12 bases lying between them. From germline, CDR1 is DFQATT and CDR2 SNEGSKA (reference sequence). CDR3 in DNA: TGCAGTGACTCCCGGAGAGGCACAGATACGCAGTATTTT. This gives the protein CSDSRRGTDTQYF.

V gene TRBV7-9 combines with J gene TRBJ2-3, with 11 bases lining up with TRBD2. The germline gives CDR1 SEHNR, CDR2 FQNEAQ (reference sequence). With V trimmed by 4 bases and J by 6 bases, 9 bases remained unmatched. CDR3 size: 16 residues. As DNA, the CDR3 is TGTGCCAGCAGCTCCCCCCCCCTAGCGGGGGGTGATACGCAGTATTTT. Its protein is CASSSPPLAGGDTQYF.

There are a few counts of this clonotype. V and J are TRBV5-8 and TRBJ2-1, with a possible D match to TRBD2 (6 bases). Trimming stripped 4 bases from V and 0 bases from J, with 11 bases between. This CDR3 spans 15 amino acids. Germline V gives CDR1 SGHTS, CDR2 YDEGEE. The CDR3 spells CASSRPGVSYNEQFF. Written as DNA, the CDR3 is TGTGCCAGCAGCCGGCCGGGGGTCTCCTACAATGAGCAGTTCTTC.

The J gene is TRBJ1-5, the V gene TRBV28; D ambiguous. V was clipped by 5 bases and J by 7 bases, with 18 bases between them. Germline CDR1 is MDHEN and CDR2 is SYDVKM. The length of the CDR3 is 15 residues. The CDR3 bases are TGTGCCAGCAGTCCCCCTTCCTCGACGGGACAGCCCCAGCATTTT. Translating it yields CASSPPSSTGQPQHF.

This sequence joins TRBV24-1 and TRBJ2-5; D possibly corresponds to TRBD1 (5 bases). CDR3 length: 16 amino acids. Germline values: CDR1 KGHDR, CDR2 SFDVKD. V lost 4 bases, J lost 1 base, and 15 bases lay in between. Here the CDR3 reads CATSEETATGQETQYF. DNA of the CDR3: TGTGCCACCAGTGAGGAGACAGCGACCGGCCAAGAGACCCAGTACTTC.

This clonotype was observed at least ten times. The V gene is TRBV5-1, the J gene TRBJ2-1; D remains ambiguous. The CDR3 is 16 amino acids. V shed 3 bases and J shed 5 bases, with 18 bases lying between them. Germline CDR1 is SGHRS and CDR2 is YFSETQ. CDR3 loop: CASSYLVSRSNNEQFF. The CDR3 DNA is TGCGCCAGCAGCTATCTCGTTAGTAGGTCCAACAATGAGCAGTTCTTC.

This chain uses TRBV29-1 with TRBJ1-3, with D possibly matching TRBD1 (5 bases). Germline values: CDR1 SQVTM, CDR2 ANQGSEA. The CDR3 is made up of 12 amino acids. V was shortened by 7 bases and J by 6 bases, with 13 bases between the two germline ends. CDR3 residues: CSAWGQENTIYF. The CDR3 nucleotides are TGCAGCGCCTGGGGCCAAGAAAACACCATATATTTT.

This sequence joins TRBV6-6 and TRBJ1-5; D remains unclear. Deletions cut 4 bases from V and 0 bases from J, with 13 bases between. In germline, CDR1 is MNHNY, CDR2 SVGAGI (reference sequence). The CDR3 loop spans 16 amino acids. CDR3 nucleotide sequence: TGTGCCAGCAGTTCCCGCCGCCCGGATAGCAATCAGCCCCAGCATTTT. Protein product: CASSSRRPDSNQPQHF.